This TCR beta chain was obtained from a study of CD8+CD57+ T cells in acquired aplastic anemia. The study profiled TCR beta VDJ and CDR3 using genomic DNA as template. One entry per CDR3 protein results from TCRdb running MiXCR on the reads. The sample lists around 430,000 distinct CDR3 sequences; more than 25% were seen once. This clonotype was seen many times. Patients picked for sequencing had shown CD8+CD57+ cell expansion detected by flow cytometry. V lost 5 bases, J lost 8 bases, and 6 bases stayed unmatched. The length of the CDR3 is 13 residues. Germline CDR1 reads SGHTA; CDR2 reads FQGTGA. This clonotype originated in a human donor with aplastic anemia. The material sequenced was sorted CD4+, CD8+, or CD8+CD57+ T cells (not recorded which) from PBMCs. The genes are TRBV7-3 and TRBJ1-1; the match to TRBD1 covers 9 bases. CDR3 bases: TGTGCCAGCAGCCCCGGACAGGGGCAAGAAGCTTTCTTT. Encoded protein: CASSPGQGQEAFF.